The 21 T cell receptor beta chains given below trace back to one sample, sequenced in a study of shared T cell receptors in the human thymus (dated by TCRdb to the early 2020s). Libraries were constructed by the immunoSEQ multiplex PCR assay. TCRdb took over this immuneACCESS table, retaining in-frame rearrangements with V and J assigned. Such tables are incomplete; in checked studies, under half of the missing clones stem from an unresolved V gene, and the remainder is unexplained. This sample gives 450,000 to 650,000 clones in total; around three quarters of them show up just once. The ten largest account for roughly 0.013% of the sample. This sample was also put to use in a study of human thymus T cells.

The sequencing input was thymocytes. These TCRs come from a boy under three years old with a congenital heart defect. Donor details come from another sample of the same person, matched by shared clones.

The CDR3 protein is CASSIAGGPGLGETQYF. The CDR3, as DNA: TGTGCCAGTAGTATAGCTGGAGGTCCGGGTTTGGGAGAGACCCAGTACTTC. The gene calls are TRBV19 and TRBJ2-5, with TRBD2 as a possible D gene (5 bases). V was shortened by 1 base and J by 4 bases, with 19 bases between the two germline ends. The CDR3 sequence is 17 residues long. CDR1 is LNHDA and CDR2 is SQIVND in the germline V gene (reference sequence).

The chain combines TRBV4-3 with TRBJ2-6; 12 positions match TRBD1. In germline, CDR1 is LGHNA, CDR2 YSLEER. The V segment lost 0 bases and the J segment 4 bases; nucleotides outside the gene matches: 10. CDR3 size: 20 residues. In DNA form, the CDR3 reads TGCGCCAGCAGCCAAGAACTGCAGGGACAGGGGGCGAAGGGGGCCAACGTCCTGACTTTC. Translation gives CASSQELQGQGAKGANVLTF.

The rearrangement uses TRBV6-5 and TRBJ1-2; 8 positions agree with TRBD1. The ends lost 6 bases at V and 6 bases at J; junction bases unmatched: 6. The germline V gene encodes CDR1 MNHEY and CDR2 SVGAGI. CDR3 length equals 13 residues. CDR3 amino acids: CASRRQGSHGYTF. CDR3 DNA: TGTGCCAGCAGACGACAGGGGTCGCATGGCTACACCTTC.

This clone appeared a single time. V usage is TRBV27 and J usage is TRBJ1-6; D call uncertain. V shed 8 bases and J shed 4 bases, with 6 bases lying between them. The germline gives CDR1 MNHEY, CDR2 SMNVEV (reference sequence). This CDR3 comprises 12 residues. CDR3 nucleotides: TGTGCCAGCTCGTTTTATAATTCACCCCTCCACTTT. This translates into CASSFYNSPLHF.

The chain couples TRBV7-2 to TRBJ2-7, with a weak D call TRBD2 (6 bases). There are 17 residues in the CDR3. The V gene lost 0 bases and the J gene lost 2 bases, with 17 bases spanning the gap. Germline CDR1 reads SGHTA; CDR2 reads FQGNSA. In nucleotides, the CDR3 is TGTGCCAGCAGCTTAGCGGACTTTCTAGCGTTTCCCTACGAGCAGTACTTC. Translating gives CASSLADFLAFPYEQYF.

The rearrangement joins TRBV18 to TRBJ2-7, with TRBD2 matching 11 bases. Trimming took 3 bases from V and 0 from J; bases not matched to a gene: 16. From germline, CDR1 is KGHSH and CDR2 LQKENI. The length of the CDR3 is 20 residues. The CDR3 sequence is CASSPQRWLAGGKSSYEQYF. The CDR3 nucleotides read TGTGCCAGCTCACCCCAACGCTGGCTAGCGGGAGGCAAGAGCTCCTACGAGCAGTACTTC. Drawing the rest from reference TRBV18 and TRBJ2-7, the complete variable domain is NAGVMQNPRHLVRRRGQEARLRCSPMKGHSHVYWYRQLPEEGLKFMVYLQKENIIDESGMPKERFSAEFPKEGPSILRIQQVVRGDSAAYFCASSPQRWLAGGKSSYEQYFGPGTRLTVT.

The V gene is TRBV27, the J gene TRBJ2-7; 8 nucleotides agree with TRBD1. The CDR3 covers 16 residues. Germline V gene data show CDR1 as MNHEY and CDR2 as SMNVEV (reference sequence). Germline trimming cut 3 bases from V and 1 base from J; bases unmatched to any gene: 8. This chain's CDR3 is CASSFNIGQGSYEQYF. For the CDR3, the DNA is TGTGCCAGCAGTTTTAATATAGGACAGGGTTCCTACGAGCAGTACTTC.

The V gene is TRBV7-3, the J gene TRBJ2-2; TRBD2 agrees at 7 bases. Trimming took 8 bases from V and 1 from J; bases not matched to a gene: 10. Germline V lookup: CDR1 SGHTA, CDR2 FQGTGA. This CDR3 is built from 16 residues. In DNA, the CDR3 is TGTGCCAGCTCTGAGGGGAGGGCCGGGAACACCGGGGAGCTGTTTTTT. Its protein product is CASSEGRAGNTGELFF.

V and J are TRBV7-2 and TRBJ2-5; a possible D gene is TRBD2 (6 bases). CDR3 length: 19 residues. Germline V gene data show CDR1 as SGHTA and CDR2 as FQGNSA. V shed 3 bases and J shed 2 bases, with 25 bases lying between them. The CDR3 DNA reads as TGTGCCAGCAGCTTTTATACGGGCTTAGGGGCAGGGACTCAAGAGACCCAGTACTTC. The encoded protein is CASSFYTGLGAGTQETQYF.

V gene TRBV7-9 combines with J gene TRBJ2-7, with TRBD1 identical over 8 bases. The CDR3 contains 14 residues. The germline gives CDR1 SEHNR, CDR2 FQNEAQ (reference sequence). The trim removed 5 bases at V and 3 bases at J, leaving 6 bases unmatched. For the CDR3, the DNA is TGTGCCAGCAGCCGGCGGACAGGGATCTACGAGCAGTACTTC. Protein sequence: CASSRRTGIYEQYF.

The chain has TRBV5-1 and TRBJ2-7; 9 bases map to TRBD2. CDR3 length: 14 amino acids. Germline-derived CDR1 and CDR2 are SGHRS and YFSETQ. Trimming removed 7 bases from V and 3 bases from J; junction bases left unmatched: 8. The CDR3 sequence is CASATSGFIYEQYF. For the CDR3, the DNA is TGCGCCAGCGCGACTAGCGGTTTTATCTACGAGCAGTACTTC.

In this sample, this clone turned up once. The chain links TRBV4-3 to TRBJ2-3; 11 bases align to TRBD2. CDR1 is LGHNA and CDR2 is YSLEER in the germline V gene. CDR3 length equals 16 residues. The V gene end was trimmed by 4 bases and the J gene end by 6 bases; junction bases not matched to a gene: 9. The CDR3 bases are TGCGCCAGCAGCCCTGACACTAGCGGGAGCGTTGATACGCAGTATTTT. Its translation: CASSPDTSGSVDTQYF.

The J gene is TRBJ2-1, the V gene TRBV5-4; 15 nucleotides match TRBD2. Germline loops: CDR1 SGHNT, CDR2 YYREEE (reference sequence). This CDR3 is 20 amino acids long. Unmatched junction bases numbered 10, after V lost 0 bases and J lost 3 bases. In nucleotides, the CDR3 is TGTGCCAGCAGCTTGGACAGGGGGAGGACTAGCGGGAGGGACTACAATGAGCAGTTCTTC. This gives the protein CASSLDRGRTSGRDYNEQFF.

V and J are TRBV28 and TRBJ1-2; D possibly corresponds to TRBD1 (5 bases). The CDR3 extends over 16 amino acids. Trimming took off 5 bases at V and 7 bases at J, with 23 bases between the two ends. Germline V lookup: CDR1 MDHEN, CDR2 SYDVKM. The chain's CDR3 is CASSRCPGQQAAGYTF. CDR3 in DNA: TGTGCCAGCAGTCGCTGCCCTGGACAACAGGCGGCTGGCTACACCTTC.

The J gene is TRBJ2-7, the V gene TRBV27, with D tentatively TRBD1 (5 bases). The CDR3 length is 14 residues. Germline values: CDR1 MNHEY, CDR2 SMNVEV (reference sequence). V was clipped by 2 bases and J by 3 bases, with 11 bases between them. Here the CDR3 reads CASSLVSGLYEQYF. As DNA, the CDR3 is TGTGCCAGCAGTTTAGTTTCAGGGCTCTACGAGCAGTACTTC.

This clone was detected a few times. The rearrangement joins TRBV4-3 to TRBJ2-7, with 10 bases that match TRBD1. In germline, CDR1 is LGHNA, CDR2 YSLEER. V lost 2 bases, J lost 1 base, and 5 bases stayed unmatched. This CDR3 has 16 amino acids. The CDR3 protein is CASSQHSGQGSYEQYF. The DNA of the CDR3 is TGCGCCAGCAGCCAACACTCGGGACAGGGGTCCTACGAGCAGTACTTC.

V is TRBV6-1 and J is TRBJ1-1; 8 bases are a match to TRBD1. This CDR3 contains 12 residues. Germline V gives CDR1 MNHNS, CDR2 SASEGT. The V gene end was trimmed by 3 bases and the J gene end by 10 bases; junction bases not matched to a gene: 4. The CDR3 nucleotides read TGTGCCAGCAGTGACAGGGGGCGGGGAGCTTTCTTT. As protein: CASSDRGRGAFF.

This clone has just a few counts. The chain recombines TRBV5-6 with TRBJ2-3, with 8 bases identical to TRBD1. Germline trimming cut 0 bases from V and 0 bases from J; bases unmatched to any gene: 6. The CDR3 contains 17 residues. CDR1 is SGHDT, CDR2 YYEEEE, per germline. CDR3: CASSLGPGQASTDTQYF. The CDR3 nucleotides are TGTGCCAGCAGCTTGGGCCCGGGACAGGCCAGCACAGATACGCAGTATTTT.

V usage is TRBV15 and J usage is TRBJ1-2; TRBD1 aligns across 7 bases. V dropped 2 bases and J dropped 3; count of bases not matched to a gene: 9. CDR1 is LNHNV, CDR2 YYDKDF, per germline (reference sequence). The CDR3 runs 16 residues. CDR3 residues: CATSRSETDRDYGYTF. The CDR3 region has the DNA TGTGCCACCAGCAGATCCGAAACAGACAGGGACTATGGCTACACCTTC.

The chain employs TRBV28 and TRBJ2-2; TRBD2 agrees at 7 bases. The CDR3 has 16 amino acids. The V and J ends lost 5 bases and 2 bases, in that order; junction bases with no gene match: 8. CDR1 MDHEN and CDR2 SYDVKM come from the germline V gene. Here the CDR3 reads CASSTRLAPNTGELFF. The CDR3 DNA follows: TGTGCCAGCAGTACCAGACTAGCACCCAACACCGGGGAGCTGTTTTTT.

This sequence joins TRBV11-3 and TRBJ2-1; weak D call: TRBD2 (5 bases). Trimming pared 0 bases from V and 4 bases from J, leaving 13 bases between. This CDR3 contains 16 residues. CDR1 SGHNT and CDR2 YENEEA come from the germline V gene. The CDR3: CASSLDRVGAYNEQFF. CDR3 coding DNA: TGTGCCAGCAGCTTAGATCGCGTGGGAGCTTACAATGAGCAGTTCTTC.